Below, 9 T cell receptor beta chains from the same sample are listed, as sequenced in a study of CD8+CD57+ T cells in acquired aplastic anemia. Sequenced patients had shown CD8+CD57+ cell expansion by flow cytometry. For CDR3 and TCR beta VDJ profiling, genomic DNA was the template used. TCRdb re-called the reads with MiXCR, one entry per CDR3 protein. The top ten clones hold 1.3% of a sample with about 290,000 distinct CDR3 sequences, roughly 59% of them seen once. Material for sequencing was sorted CD4+, CD8+, or CD8+CD57+ T cells (not recorded which) from PBMCs. These receptors came from a human donor with aplastic anemia.

The rearrangement uses TRBV6-5 and TRBJ1-5; a weak D match, TRBD1 (5 bases). The CDR3 runs to 14 residues. The V gene lost 9 bases and the J gene lost 1 base, with 13 bases spanning the gap. Per germline, CDR1 MNHEY and CDR2 SVGAGI. The CDR3 loop reads CASGEGTSNQPQHF. In DNA form, the CDR3 reads TGTGCCAGTGGGGAGGGGACCAGCAATCAGCCCCAGCATTTT.

The chain links TRBV19 to TRBJ1-2; D is possibly TRBD1 (6 bases). Trimming left V 7 bases short and J 8 bases short, with 11 bases between. The germline V gene has CDR1 LNHDA and CDR2 SQIVND (reference sequence). CDR3 size: 11 residues. The CDR3 spells CASTQGQGYTF. CDR3 DNA: TGTGCCAGTACCCAGGGGCAAGGCTACACCTTC.

The chain combines TRBV9 with TRBJ2-3; no clear D. Trimming took off 1 base at V and 4 bases at J, with 7 bases between the two ends. This CDR3 comprises 13 residues. Germline CDR1 and CDR2: SGDLS and YYNGEE. The CDR3 nucleotides read TGTGCCAGCAGCGTACGGCTGGCAGATACGCAGTATTTT. Its protein is CASSVRLADTQYF. Full variable domain (outside the CDR3, taken from reference TRBV9 and TRBJ2-3): DSGVTQTPKHLITATGQRVTLRCSPRSGDLSVYWYQQSLDQGLQFLIQYYNGEERAKGNILERFSAQQFPDLHSELNLSSLELGDSALYFCASSVRLADTQYFGPGTRLTVL.

This chain joins TRBV12-3 or TRBV12-4 and TRBJ1-1, with 8 bases fitting TRBD1. CDR3 length equals 13 residues. V gave up 10 bases and J gave up 3 bases; unmatched junction bases: 7. CDR3 nucleotides: TGTGCCACCTCAGGGGGCTTGTACACTGAAGCTTTCTTT. Its translation: CATSGGLYTEAFF.

The CDR3 here is CATSDLGDAGTSAYNEQFF. DNA for the CDR3: TGTGCCACCAGTGATTTGGGGGACGCCGGGACTAGCGCATACAATGAGCAGTTCTTC. The J gene is TRBJ2-1, the V gene TRBV24-1; 10 bases are a match to TRBD2. This CDR3 is built from 19 residues. J gave up 4 bases and V 0 bases, and 11 bases lay outside the gene matches. Germline CDR1 is KGHDR and CDR2 is SFDVKD.

The chain combines TRBV5-1 with TRBJ2-7, with 7 nucleotides matching TRBD1. The CDR3 has 14 amino acids. Looked up from germline, CDR1 is SGHRS and CDR2 is YFSETQ. Losses at the gene ends were 2 bases for V and 3 bases for J; bases not matched to a gene: 5. CDR3 sequence: CASSFTGAGYEQYF. The DNA of the CDR3 is TGCGCCAGCAGCTTCACAGGGGCGGGCTACGAGCAGTACTTC.

The CDR3 nucleotides are TGTGCCACCAGTTGGGACAGGGACTACGAGCAGTACTTC. Protein product: CATSWDRDYEQYF. The gene calls are TRBV15 and TRBJ2-7, with 9 positions matching TRBD1. The germline CDR1 and CDR2 sequences are LNHNV and YYDKDF (reference sequence). The J segment lost 3 bases and the V segment lost 6 bases, leaving 3 bases of the junction unmatched. CDR3 length: 13 residues. The whole variable domain, filled in from reference TRBV15 and TRBJ2-7, reads DAMVIQNPRYQVTQFGKPVTLSCSQTLNHNVMYWYQQKSSQAPKLLFHYYDKDFNNEADTPDNFQSRRPNTSFCFLDIRSPGLGDTAMYLCATSWDRDYEQYFGPGTRLTVT.

As for this clonotype: Mismatch with germline at one junction end may stem from a read error. The CDR3 sequence is CASSTGEGRQHF. Written as DNA, the CDR3 is TGTGCCAGCAGCACCGGTGAGGGACGCCAGCATTTT. The rearrangement uses TRBV5-1 and TRBJ1-5; D may be TRBD1 (5 bases). Per the germline V gene, CDR1 is SGHRS and CDR2 is YFSETQ. This CDR3 is built from 12 residues.

This clonotype was seen repeatedly, ten times or more. The chain has TRBV6-5 and TRBJ2-7; 7 bases line up with TRBD1. CDR3 length: 13 amino acids. V lost 8 bases, J lost 1 base, and 5 bases stayed unmatched. Germline CDR1 and CDR2: MNHEY and SVGAGI. CDR3 protein: CASGEGQSYEQYF. The CDR3, as DNA: TGTGCCAGCGGAGAGGGACAGTCCTACGAGCAGTACTTC.